This TCR beta chain emerged from a study of cytomegalovirus exposure and HLA in healthy donors. A word on this clone: Its antigen is unknown. At one end the junction does not follow the germline gene, possibly because of a read error.

Notes on the study in general: HLA-A and HLA-B allele assignments for most subjects were reportedly predicted accurately using TCR beta sequences. The study labeled about 160 TCR beta chains cytomegalovirus-associated. In a later analysis, donors in an Asian-associated ancestry cluster reportedly had fewer N-insertions in productive TCRs than the cohort mean. Usually a TCR sequence was rare, but some public TCRs were found in many donors.

Researchers ran the PCR with 60 Vbeta and 13 Jbeta primers. Produced via immunoSEQ multiplex PCR; TCRdb's table is partial and in-frame only. The table has about 160,000 clones, roughly 75% seen once. Germline assignment: CDR1 SEHNR and CDR2 FQNEAQ (reference sequence). This CDR3 region has 15 residues. Source material: PBMCs. This clonotype was obtained from a man younger than 30 in good health and CMV-seronegative. The V gene is TRBV7-9, the J gene TRBJ1-3, with D maybe TRBD1 (5 bases). The CDR3 DNA reads TGTTCCAGCAGCTCCTCGGGAGGGGCTGGAAACACCATATATTTT. This codes for CSSSSSGGAGNTIYF.